The next 20 T cell receptor beta chains were all read from a single sample in a study of long-term antiretroviral therapy in people with HIV. Assay version v3.0 of immunoSEQ was used, and it was run at survey level. The data were produced by immunoSEQ multiplex PCR, yet TCRdb's version contains in-frame clones alone and is incomplete. Of about 36,000 clones in the sample, roughly 78% were seen once. Source: unsorted PBMCs, taken 3.4 years after starting antiretroviral therapy. The receptor set was obtained from a man younger than 45 with HIV.

This clone was seen a few times. The chain employs TRBV11-2 and TRBJ1-4; 7 bases fit TRBD1. The CDR3 consists of 13 residues. Germline V gives CDR1 SGHAT, CDR2 FQNNGV. Unmatched junction bases numbered 3, after V lost 8 bases and J lost 3 bases. The CDR3 sequence is CASSQGANEKLFF. As DNA, the CDR3 is TGTGCCAGCTCCCAGGGGGCTAATGAAAAACTGTTTTTT.

DNA for the CDR3: TGCGCCAGCAGCCAAGGAATGACTAGCGGGAGTAAGGATACGCAGTATTTT. Amino acid sequence: CASSQGMTSGSKDTQYF. This chain links TRBV4-3 with TRBJ2-3; 12 nucleotides align to TRBD2. This CDR3 comprises 17 residues. Germline V gene sequence: CDR1 LGHNA, CDR2 YSLEER. The junction had 8 bases not matched to a gene; V was cut back by 1 base and J by 6 bases.

The chain uses TRBV5-1 and TRBJ2-7; D might be TRBD2 (6 bases). This CDR3 region has 14 residues. The V gene lost 0 bases and the J gene lost 3 bases, with 10 bases spanning the gap. The germline V gene has CDR1 SGHRS and CDR2 YFSETQ. Here the CDR3 reads CASSLGRDLYEQYF. The CDR3 DNA reads as TGCGCCAGCAGCTTGGGGAGGGACCTCTACGAGCAGTACTTC.

The chain joins TRBV27 to TRBJ1-3; 7 bases align to TRBD1. Germline CDR1 and CDR2: MNHEY and SMNVEV (reference sequence). V trimming: 6 bases; J trimming: 4 bases; junction bases outside the gene matches: 6. The length of the CDR3 is 14 residues. CDR3 residues: CASRSTGKGNTIYF. DNA for the CDR3: TGTGCCAGCAGGTCGACAGGGAAGGGAAACACCATATATTTT.

The chain couples TRBV5-6 to TRBJ1-1; tentatively, D is TRBD1 (6 bases). The CDR3 contains 15 residues. The V end was cut by 0 bases, the J end by 1 base, with 10 bases between. The germline V gene encodes CDR1 SGHDT and CDR2 YYEEEE. CDR3 sequence (DNA): TGTGCCAGCAGCTTGGGGGCGGGGGCGAACACTGAAGCTTTCTTT. Translated: CASSLGAGANTEAFF.

The chain couples TRBV13 to TRBJ2-3, with 8 bases identical to TRBD2. The CDR3 covers 15 residues. The germline CDR1 and CDR2 sequences are PRHDT and FYEKMQ (reference sequence). V lost 0 bases to trimming and J lost 4 bases; unmatched junction nucleotides: 3. CDR3 DNA: TGTGCCAGCAGCTTAGGCGGGAGGGCCTCAGATACGCAGTATTTT. Its translation: CASSLGGRASDTQYF. Drawing the rest from reference TRBV13 and TRBJ2-3, the complete variable domain is AAGVIQSPRHLIKEKRETATLKCYPIPRHDTVYWYQQGPGQDPQFLISFYEKMQSDKGSIPDRFSAQQFSDYHSELNMSSLELGDSALYFCASSLGGRASDTQYFGPGTRLTVL.

The rearrangement links TRBV5-1 to TRBJ2-1, with a weak D call TRBD2 (6 bases). The CDR3 sequence is 14 residues long. Trimming shortened V by 0 bases and J by 10 bases, and 14 bases separated the two germline ends. Germline values: CDR1 SGHRS, CDR2 YFSETQ. The CDR3 DNA reads as TGCGCCAGCAGCTTGGAGGGAGGCCCGGGGGAGCAGTTCTTC. As protein: CASSLEGGPGEQFF.

This clone appeared once. V is TRBV2 and J is TRBJ1-5; no clear D. Per the germline V gene, CDR1 is SNHLY and CDR2 is FYNNEI. Trimming pared 5 bases from V and 1 base from J, leaving 12 bases between. The CDR3 is 15 amino acids. The DNA of the CDR3 is TGTGCCAGCAGTACCCGAAGAGGGAGCAATCAGCCCCAGCATTTT. Amino acids: CASSTRRGSNQPQHF.

V and J are TRBV29-1 and TRBJ1-2; D is unclear. Trimming took off 6 bases at V and 4 bases at J, with 18 bases between the two ends. The germline V gene has CDR1 SQVTM and CDR2 ANQGSEA. This CDR3 region has 14 residues. CDR3: CSVLSNGEGYGYTF. For the CDR3, the DNA is TGCAGCGTCCTATCAAATGGAGAGGGCTATGGCTACACCTTC.

V is TRBV7-9 and J is TRBJ1-2; perhaps TRBD1 as D (5 bases). This CDR3 spans 13 amino acids. Between the trimmed V and J ends, which lost 6 bases and 2 bases, there was a span of 10 bases. The V gene's germline CDR1 is SEHNR and CDR2 FQNEAQ (reference sequence). The CDR3 loop is CASSIDSNYGYTF. The CDR3 coding sequence is TGTGCCAGCAGTATAGACAGCAACTATGGCTACACCTTC.

V usage is TRBV7-3 and J usage is TRBJ2-7, with D maybe TRBD1 (6 bases). The V end was cut by 5 bases, the J end by 2 bases, with 10 bases between. This CDR3 region has 13 residues. CDR1 is SGHTA and CDR2 is FQGTGA in the germline V gene. The CDR3 region has the DNA TGTGCCAGCAGCCTCGGACAGCCCTACGAGCAGTACTTC. Amino acid sequence: CASSLGQPYEQYF.

This clone has only a few counts. The chain uses TRBV4-2 and TRBJ2-2, with TRBD2 matching 7 bases. The CDR3 totals 18 residues. Germline V gene sequence: CDR1 LGHNA, CDR2 YNFKEQ. J was trimmed by 0 bases and V by 0 bases; bases with no gene match: 7. CDR3: CASSQDPASGANTGELFF. In DNA form, the CDR3 reads TGTGCCAGCAGCCAAGATCCTGCGAGCGGGGCGAACACCGGGGAGCTGTTTTTT.

DNA for the CDR3: TGTGCCAGCTCTCAGTGGGCTGGTGAGCAGTTCTTC. Protein: CASSQWAGEQFF. This rearrangement joins TRBV18 to TRBJ2-1; D unresolved. The CDR3 sequence is 12 residues long. Germline loops: CDR1 KGHSH, CDR2 LQKENI. The V and J ends lost 6 bases and 9 bases respectively, with 12 bases between them.

The chain is built from TRBV5-4 and TRBJ2-7, with TRBD1 matching over 7 bases. Germline V gives CDR1 SGHNT, CDR2 YYREEE (reference sequence). V was pared by 6 bases and J by 1 base, with 4 bases of the junction left unmatched. The CDR3 is 13 residues long. CDR3 nucleotides: TGTGCCAGCACCAGGGACAGTTCCTACGAGCAGTACTTC. Its translation: CASTRDSSYEQYF. The full variable domain, its missing parts supplied by reference TRBV5-4 and TRBJ2-7, is ETGVTQSPTHLIKTRGQQVTLRCSSQSGHNTVSWYQQALGQGPQFIFQYYREEENGRGNFPPRFSGLQFPNYSSELNVNALELDDSALYLCASTRDSSYEQYFGPGTRLTVT.

In its sample, this clone was seen once. V and J are TRBV11-2 and TRBJ2-2; TRBD1 matches 7 bases. The CDR3 sequence is 15 residues long. The junction had 6 bases not matched to a gene; V was cut back by 1 base and J by 7 bases. Germline loops: CDR1 SGHAT, CDR2 FQNNGV. The CDR3 reads CASSLAQAGGGELFF. The CDR3 DNA is TGTGCCAGCAGCTTAGCCCAGGCAGGGGGCGGGGAGCTGTTTTTT.

CDR3 region: CASSLTLASSGNTIYF. CDR3 coding DNA: TGTGCCAGCAGCTTAACTCTGGCGAGCTCTGGAAACACCATATATTTT. The rearrangement joins TRBV7-9 to TRBJ1-3; unclear D gene. Germline values: CDR1 SEHNR, CDR2 FQNEAQ (reference sequence). The CDR3 runs 16 residues. V was clipped by 2 bases and J by 0 bases, with 11 bases between them.

The chain links TRBV2 to TRBJ2-1; weak D call: TRBD2 (6 bases). CDR1 and CDR2 from the germline V gene are SNHLY and FYNNEI. Trimming pared 3 bases from V and 9 bases from J, leaving 21 bases between. The CDR3 is 16 amino acids. This CDR3 reads CASSEDSGLLGSEQFF. Here the CDR3 DNA reads TGTGCCAGCAGTGAGGATAGCGGCCTACTGGGAAGTGAGCAGTTCTTC.

V usage is TRBV15 and J usage is TRBJ2-7; no definite D call. Trimming took off 2 bases at V and 1 base at J, with 12 bases between the two ends. The CDR3 sequence is 15 residues long. From germline, CDR1 is LNHNV and CDR2 YYDKDF (reference sequence). The CDR3 nucleotides read TGTGCCACCAGCAGACCTCGAGCACAATCCTACGAGCAGTACTTC. Its translation is CATSRPRAQSYEQYF.

The CDR3 here is CASSFSASDTYEQYF. In DNA, the CDR3 is TGTGCCAGCAGCTTTAGCGCTAGCGACACCTACGAGCAGTACTTC. The chain employs TRBV11-2 and TRBJ2-7, with D tentatively TRBD2 (6 bases). CDR3 length: 15 amino acids. V dropped 3 bases and J dropped 2 bases, with 14 bases sitting between them. From germline, CDR1 is SGHAT and CDR2 FQNNGV.

The rearrangement links TRBV5-4 to TRBJ1-1, with TRBD1 as a possible D gene (5 bases). This CDR3 is built from 14 residues. The V end was cut by 3 bases, the J end by 0 bases, with 9 bases between. Germline V lookup: CDR1 SGHNT, CDR2 YYREEE (reference sequence). The DNA for the CDR3 is TGTGCCAGCAGCTGGGGACGGGTGAACACTGAAGCTTTCTTT. It is translated as CASSWGRVNTEAFF.